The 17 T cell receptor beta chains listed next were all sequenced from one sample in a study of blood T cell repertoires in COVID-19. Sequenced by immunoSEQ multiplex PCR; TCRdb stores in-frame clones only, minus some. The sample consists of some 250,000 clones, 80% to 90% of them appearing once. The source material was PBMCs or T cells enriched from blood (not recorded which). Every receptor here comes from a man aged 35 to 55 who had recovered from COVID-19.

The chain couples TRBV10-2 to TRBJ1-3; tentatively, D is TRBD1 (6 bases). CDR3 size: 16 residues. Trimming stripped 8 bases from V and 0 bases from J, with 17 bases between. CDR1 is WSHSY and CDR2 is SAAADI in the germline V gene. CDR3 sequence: CASAPGQSTSGNTIYF. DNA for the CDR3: TGCGCCAGCGCCCCGGGACAATCAACCTCTGGAAACACCATATATTTT.

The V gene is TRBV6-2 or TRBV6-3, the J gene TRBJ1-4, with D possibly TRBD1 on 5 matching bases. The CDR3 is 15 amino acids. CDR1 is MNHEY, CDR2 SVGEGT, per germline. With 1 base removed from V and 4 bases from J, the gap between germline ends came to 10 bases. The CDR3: CASSYFGGNNEKLFF. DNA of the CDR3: TGTGCCAGCAGTTACTTCGGGGGAAATAATGAAAAACTGTTTTTT.

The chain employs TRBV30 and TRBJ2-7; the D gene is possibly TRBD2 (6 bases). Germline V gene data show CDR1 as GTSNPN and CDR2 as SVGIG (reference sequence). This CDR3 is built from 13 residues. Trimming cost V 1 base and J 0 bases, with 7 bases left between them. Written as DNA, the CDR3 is TGTGCCTGGAGTGGGGGACTCTCCTACGAGCAGTACTTC. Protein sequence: CAWSGGLSYEQYF.

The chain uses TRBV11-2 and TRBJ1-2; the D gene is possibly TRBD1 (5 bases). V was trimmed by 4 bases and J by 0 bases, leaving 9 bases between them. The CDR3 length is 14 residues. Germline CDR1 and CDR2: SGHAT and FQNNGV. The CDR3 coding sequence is TGTGCCAGCAGCTCATCGACAGCTAACTATGGCTACACCTTC. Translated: CASSSSTANYGYTF.

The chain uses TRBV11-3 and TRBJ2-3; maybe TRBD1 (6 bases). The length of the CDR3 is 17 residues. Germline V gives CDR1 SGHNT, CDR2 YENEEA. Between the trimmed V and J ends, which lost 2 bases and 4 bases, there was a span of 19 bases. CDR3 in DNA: TGTGCCAGCAGCTTACGCCGACAGGCCCCACGGGCAGATACGCAGTATTTT. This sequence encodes CASSLRRQAPRADTQYF. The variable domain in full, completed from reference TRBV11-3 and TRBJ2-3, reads EAGVVQSPRYKIIEKKQPVAFWCNPISGHNTLYWYLQNLGQGPELLIRYENEEAVDDSQLPKDRFSAERLKGVDSTLKIQPAELGDSAVYLCASSLRRQAPRADTQYFGPGTRLTVL.

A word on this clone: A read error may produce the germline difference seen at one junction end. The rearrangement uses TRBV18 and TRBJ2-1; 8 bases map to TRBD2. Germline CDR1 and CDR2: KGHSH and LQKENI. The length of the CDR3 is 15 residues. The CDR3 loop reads CASSPLAENYNEQFF. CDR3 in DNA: TGTGCCAGCTCCCCACTAGCGGAGAATTACAATGAGCAGTTCTTC.

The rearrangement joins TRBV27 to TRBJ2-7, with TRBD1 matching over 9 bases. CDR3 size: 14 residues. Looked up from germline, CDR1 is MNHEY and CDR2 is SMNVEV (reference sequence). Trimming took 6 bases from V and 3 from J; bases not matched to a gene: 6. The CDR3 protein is CASRGGTGLYEQYF. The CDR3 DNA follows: TGTGCCAGCAGGGGCGGGACAGGGCTCTACGAGCAGTACTTC.

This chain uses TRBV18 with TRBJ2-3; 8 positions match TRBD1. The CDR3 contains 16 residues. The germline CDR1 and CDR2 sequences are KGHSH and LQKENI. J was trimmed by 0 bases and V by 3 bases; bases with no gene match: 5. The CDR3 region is CASSPQGQASTDTQYF. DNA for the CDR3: TGTGCCAGCTCACCCCAGGGACAGGCTAGCACAGATACGCAGTATTTT.

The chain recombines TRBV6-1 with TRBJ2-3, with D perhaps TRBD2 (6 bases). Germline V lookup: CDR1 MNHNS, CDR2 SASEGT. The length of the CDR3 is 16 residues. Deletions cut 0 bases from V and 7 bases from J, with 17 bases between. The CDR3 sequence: CASSEAQTTAGYTQYF. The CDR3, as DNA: TGTGCCAGCAGTGAAGCGCAGACTACCGCGGGATATACGCAGTATTTT.

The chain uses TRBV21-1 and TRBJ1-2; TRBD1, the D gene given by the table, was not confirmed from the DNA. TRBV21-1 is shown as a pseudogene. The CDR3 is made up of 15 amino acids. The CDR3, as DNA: TGTGCCAGCACCCTGGAGGTTGGACAGCTCTATGGCTACACCTTC. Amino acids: CASTLEVGQLYGYTF.

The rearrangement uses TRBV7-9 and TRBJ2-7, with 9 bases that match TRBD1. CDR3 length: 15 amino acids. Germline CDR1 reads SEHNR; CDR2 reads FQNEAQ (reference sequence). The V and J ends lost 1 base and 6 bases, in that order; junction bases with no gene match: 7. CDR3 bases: TGTGCCAGCAGCTTAGGGACAGGGGTGCCGTCCGAGCAGTACTTC. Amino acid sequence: CASSLGTGVPSEQYF.

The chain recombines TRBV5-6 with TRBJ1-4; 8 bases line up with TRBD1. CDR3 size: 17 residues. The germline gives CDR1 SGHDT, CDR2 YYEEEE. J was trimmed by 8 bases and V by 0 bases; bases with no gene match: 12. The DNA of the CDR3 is TGTGCCAGCAGCTTGGCCAGGGGGCGTGGAGGTTTCGAAAAACTGTTTTTT. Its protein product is CASSLARGRGGFEKLFF.

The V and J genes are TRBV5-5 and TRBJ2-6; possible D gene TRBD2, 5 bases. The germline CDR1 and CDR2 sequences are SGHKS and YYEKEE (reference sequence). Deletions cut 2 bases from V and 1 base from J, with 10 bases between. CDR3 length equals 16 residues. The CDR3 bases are TGTGCCAGCAGCTTCATCGGACTTTCTGGGGCCAACGTCCTGACTTTC. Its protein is CASSFIGLSGANVLTF.

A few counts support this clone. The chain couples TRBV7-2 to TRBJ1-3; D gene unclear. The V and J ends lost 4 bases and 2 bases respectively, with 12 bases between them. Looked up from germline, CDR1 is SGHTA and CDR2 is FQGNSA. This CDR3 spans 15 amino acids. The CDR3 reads CASSSNGGTGNTIYF. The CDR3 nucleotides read TGTGCCAGCAGCTCTAATGGCGGTACTGGAAACACCATATATTTT.

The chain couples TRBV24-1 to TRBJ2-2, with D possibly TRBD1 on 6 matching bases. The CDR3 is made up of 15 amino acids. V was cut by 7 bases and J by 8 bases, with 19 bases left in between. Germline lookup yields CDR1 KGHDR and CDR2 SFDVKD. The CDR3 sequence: CATSQGHVRAGELFF. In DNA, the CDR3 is TGTGCCACCAGCCAGGGGCACGTCAGAGCTGGGGAGCTGTTTTTT.

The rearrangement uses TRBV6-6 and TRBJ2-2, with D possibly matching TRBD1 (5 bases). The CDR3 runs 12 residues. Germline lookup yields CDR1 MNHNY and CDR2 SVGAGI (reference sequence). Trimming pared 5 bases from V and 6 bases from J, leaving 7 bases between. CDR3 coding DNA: TGTGCCAGCAGTCGGACACCCGGGGAGCTGTTTTTT. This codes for CASSRTPGELFF.

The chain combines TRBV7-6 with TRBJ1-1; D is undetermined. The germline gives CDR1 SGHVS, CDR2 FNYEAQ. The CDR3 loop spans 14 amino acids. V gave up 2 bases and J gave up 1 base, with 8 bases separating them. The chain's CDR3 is CASSLIQTNTEAFF. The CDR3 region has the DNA TGTGCCAGCAGCTTAATACAGACGAACACTGAAGCTTTCTTT.